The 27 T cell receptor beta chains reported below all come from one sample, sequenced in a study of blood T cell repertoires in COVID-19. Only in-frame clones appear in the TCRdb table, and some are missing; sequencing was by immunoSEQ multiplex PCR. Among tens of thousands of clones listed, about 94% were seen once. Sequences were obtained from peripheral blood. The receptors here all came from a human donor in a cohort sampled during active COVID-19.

CDR3 coding DNA: TGTGCCATCAGAACATCGAATTCCTACAATGAGCAGTTCTTC. Its protein is CAIRTSNSYNEQFF. The chain carries TRBV10-3 and TRBJ2-1; D gene uncertain. Germline values: CDR1 ENHRY, CDR2 SYGVKD. CDR3 size: 14 residues. The V and J ends lost 6 bases and 1 base respectively, with 10 bases between them.

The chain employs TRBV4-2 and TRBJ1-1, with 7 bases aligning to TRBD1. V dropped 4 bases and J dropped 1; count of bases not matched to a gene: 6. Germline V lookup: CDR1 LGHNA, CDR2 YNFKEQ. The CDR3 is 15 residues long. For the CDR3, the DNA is TGTGCCAGCAGCCTCTTGGGGACAGAGAACACTGAAGCTTTCTTT. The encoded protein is CASSLLGTENTEAFF.

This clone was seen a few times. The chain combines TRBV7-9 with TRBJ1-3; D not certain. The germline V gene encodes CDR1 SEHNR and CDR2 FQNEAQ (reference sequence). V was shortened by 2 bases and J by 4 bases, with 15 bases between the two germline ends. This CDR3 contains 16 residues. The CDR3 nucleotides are TGTGCCAGCAGCTTATCCTGGGGAGAGCGGGGAAACACCATATATTTT. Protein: CASSLSWGERGNTIYF.

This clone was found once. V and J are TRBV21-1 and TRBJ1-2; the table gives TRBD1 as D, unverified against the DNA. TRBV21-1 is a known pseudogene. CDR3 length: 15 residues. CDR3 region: CASSKEAGGSYGYTF. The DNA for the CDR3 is TGTGCCAGCAGCAAAGAAGCAGGGGGCTCCTATGGCTACACCTTC.

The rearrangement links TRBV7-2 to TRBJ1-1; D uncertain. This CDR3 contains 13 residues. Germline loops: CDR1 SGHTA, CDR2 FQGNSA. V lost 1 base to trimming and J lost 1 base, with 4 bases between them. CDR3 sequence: CASSLGANTEAFF. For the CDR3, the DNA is TGTGCCAGCAGCTTAGGGGCGAACACTGAAGCTTTCTTT.

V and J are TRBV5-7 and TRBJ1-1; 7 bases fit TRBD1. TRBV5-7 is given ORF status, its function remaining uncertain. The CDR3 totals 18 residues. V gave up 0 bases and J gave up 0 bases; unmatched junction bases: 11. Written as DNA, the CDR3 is TGTGCCAGCAGCTTGGCCGACAGGGATACATATATGAACACTGAAGCTTTCTTT. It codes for CASSLADRDTYMNTEAFF.

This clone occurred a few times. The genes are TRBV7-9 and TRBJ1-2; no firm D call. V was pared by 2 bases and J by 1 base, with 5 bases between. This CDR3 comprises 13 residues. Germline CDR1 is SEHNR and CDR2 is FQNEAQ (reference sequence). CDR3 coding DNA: TGTGCCAGCAGCTTACCCAATAACTATGGCTACACCTTC. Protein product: CASSLPNNYGYTF.

For the CDR3, the DNA is TGCAGTGCTTTCAACATCTACGAGCAGTACTTC. Translated, it gives CSAFNIYEQYF. The chain joins TRBV20-1 to TRBJ2-7; no clear D. Germline CDR1 is DFQATT and CDR2 is SNEGSKA (reference sequence). The CDR3 runs to 11 residues. Trimming took off 5 bases at V and 3 bases at J, with 8 bases between the two ends.

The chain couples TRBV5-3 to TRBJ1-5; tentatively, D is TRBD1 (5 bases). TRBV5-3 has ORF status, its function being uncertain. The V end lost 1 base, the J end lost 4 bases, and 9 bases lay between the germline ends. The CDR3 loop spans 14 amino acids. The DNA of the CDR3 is TGTGCCAGAAGCTTGTGTAGGACAAATCAGCCCCAGCATTTT. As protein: CARSLCRTNQPQHF.

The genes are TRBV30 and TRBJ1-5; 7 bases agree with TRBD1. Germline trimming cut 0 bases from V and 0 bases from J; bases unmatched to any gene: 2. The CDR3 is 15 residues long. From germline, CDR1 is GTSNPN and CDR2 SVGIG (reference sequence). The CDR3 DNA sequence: TGTGCCTGGAGTGTTCCAGGGGGTAGCAATCAGCCCCAGCATTTT. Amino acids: CAWSVPGGSNQPQHF.

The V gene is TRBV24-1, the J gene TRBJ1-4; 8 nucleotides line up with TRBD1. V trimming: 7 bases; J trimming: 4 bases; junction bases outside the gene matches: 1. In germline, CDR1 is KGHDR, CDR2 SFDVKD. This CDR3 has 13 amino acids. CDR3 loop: CATSTGGNEKLFF. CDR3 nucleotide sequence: TGTGCCACCAGCACAGGGGGTAATGAAAAACTGTTTTTT.

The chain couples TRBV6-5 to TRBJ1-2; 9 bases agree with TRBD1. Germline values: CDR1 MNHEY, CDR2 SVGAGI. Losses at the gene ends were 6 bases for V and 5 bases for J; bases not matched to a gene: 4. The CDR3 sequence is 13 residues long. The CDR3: CASRRDRGYGYTF. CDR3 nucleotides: TGTGCCAGCAGGAGAGACAGGGGGTATGGCTACACCTTC.

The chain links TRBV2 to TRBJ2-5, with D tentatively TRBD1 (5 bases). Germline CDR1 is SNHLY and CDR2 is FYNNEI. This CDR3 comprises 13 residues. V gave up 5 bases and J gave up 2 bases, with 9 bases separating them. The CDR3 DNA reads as TGTGCCAGCAGTCCTCGACAGCAAGAGACCCAGTACTTC. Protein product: CASSPRQQETQYF. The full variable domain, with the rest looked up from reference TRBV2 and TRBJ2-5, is EPEVTQTPSHQVTQMGQEVILRCVPISNHLYFYWYRQILGQKVEFLVSFYNNEISEKSEIFDDQFSVERPDGSNFTLKIRSTKLEDSAMYFCASSPRQQETQYFGPGTRLLVL.

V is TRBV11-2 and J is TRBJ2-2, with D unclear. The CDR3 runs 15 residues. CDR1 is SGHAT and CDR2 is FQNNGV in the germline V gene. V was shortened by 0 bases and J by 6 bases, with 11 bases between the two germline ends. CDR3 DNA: TGTGCCAGCAGCTTAGATTGGTCCAGTCCCGGGGAGCTGTTTTTT. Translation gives CASSLDWSSPGELFF.

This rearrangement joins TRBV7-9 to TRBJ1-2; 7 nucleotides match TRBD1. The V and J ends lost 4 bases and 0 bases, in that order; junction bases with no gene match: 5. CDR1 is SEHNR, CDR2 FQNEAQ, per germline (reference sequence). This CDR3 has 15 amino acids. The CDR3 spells CASSSDRVPNYGYTF. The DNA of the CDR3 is TGTGCCAGCAGCTCAGACAGGGTCCCTAACTATGGCTACACCTTC.

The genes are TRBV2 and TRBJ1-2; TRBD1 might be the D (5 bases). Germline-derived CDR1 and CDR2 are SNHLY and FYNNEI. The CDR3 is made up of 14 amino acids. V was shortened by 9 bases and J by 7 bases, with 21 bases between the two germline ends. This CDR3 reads CARLGGAFRGGYTF. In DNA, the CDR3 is TGTGCCAGACTCGGTGGCGCTTTTAGGGGTGGCTACACCTTC.

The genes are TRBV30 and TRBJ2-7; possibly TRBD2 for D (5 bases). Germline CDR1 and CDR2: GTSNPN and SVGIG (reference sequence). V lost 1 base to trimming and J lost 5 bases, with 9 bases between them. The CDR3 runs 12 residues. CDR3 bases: TGTGCCTGGAGTGGAGGGATCCACGAGCAGTACTTC. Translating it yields CAWSGGIHEQYF.

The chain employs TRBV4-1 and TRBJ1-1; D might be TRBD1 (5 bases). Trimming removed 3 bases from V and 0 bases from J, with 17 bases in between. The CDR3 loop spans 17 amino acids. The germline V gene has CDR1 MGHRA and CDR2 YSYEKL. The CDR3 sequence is CASSHLGGGDMNTEAFF. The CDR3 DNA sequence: TGCGCCAGCAGCCATCTGGGGGGAGGAGACATGAACACTGAAGCTTTCTTT.

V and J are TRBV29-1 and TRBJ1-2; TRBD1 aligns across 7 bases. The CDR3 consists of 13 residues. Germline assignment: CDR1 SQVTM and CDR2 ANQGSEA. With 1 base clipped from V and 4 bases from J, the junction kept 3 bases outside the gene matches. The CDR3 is CSVEGQGGYGYTF. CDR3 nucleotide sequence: TGCAGCGTTGAAGGGCAGGGGGGCTATGGCTACACCTTC.

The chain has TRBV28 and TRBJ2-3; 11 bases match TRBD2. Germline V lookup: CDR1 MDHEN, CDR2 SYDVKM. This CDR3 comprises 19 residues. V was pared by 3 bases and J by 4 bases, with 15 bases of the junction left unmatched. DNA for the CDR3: TGTGCCAGCAGTTTCGCGGGCAGGGGGCTAGCGGGGGGTTCAGATACGCAGTATTTT. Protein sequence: CASSFAGRGLAGGSDTQYF.

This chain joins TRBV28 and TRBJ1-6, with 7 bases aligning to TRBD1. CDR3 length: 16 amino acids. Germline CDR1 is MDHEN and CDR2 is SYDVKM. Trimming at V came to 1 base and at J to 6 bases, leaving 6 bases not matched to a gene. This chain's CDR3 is CASSLYQYRGNSPLHF. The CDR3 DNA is TGTGCCAGCAGTTTATACCAGTACAGGGGTAATTCACCCCTCCACTTT.

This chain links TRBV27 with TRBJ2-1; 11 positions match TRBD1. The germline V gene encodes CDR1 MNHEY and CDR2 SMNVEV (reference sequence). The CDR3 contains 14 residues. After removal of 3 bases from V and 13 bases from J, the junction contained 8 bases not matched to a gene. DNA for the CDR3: TGTGCCAGCAGTTTCGGACAGGGGGCGCTGGGTCAGTTCTTC. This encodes CASSFGQGALGQFF.

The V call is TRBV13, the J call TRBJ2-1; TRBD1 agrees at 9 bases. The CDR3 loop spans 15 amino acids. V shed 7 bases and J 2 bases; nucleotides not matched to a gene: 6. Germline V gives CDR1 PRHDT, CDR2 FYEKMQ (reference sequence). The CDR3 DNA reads TGTGCCAGCACCGACCGGGACAGGGCCTACAATGAGCAGTTCTTC. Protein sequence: CASTDRDRAYNEQFF. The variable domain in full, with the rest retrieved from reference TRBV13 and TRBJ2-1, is AAGVIQSPRHLIKEKRETATLKCYPIPRHDTVYWYQQGPGQDPQFLISFYEKMQSDKGSIPDRFSAQQFSDYHSELNMSSLELGDSALYFCASTDRDRAYNEQFFGPGTRLTVL.

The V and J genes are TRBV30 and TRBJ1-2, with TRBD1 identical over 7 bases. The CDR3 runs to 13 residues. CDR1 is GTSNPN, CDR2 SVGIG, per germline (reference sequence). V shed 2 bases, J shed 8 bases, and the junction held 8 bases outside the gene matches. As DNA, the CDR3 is TGTGCCTGGAGTTTCACAGGGGAGGTGGGCTACACCTTC. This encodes CAWSFTGEVGYTF.

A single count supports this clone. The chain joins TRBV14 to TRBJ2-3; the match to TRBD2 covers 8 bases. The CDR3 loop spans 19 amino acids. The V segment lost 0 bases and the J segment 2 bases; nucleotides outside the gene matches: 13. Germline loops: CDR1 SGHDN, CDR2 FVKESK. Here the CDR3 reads CASSQETYPSSGNTDTQYF. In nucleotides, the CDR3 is TGTGCCAGCAGCCAAGAAACTTACCCGAGTAGCGGGAACACAGATACGCAGTATTTT.

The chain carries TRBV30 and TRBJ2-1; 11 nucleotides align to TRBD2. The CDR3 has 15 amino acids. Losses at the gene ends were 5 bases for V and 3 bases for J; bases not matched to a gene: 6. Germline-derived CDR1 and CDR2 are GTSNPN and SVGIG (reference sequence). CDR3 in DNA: TGTGCCTGGGGGGGGACTAGCGGAGTCTACAATGAGCAGTTCTTC. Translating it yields CAWGGTSGVYNEQFF.

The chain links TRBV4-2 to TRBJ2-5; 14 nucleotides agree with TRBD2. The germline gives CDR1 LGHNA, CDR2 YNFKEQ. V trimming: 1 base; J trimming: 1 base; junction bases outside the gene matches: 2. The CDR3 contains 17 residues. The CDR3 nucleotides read TGTGCCAGCAGCCAAGTTGGGACTAGCGGGGGCCAAGAGACCCAGTACTTC. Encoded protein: CASSQVGTSGGQETQYF.